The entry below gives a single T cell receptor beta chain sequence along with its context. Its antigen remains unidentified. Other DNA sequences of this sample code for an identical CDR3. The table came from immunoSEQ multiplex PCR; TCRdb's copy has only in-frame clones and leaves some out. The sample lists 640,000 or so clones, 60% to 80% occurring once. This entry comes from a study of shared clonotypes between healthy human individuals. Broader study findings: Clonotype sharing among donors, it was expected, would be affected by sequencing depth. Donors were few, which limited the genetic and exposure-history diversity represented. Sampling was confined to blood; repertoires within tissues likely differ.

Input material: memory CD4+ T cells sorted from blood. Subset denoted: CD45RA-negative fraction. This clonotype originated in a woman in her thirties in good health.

CDR3 nucleotides: TGCGCCAGCAGCTTGGGACTAGCGGGAAACAATGAGCAGTTCTTC. This sequence encodes CASSLGLAGNNEQFF. The chain has TRBV5-1 and TRBJ2-1, with TRBD2 matching over 11 bases. CDR3 size: 15 residues. Germline CDR1 SGHRS, CDR2 YFSETQ. With 0 bases clipped from V and 5 bases from J, the junction kept 1 base outside the gene matches.